The 18 T cell receptor beta chains given below trace back to one sample, sequenced in a study of shared clonotypes between healthy human individuals. Method: immunoSEQ multiplex PCR; TCRdb's copy keeps in-frame clones and lacks some. The sample records roughly 500,000 clones, almost 97% being singletons. The sample comprised naive CD4+ T cells sorted from blood. Subset meaning: CD45RA+ positively selected. The receptors stem from a woman in her 30s in good health.

This chain connects TRBV9 to TRBJ2-7; 9 bases are shared with TRBD1. This CDR3 comprises 14 residues. Germline loops: CDR1 SGDLS, CDR2 YYNGEE. The junction had 3 bases not matched to a gene; V was cut back by 3 bases and J by 2 bases. The CDR3 DNA follows: TGTGCCAGCAGCGGCGGGACAGGGCCCTACGAGCAGTACTTC. Residues: CASSGGTGPYEQYF. The variable domain in full, completed from reference TRBV9 and TRBJ2-7, reads DSGVTQTPKHLITATGQRVTLRCSPRSGDLSVYWYQQSLDQGLQFLIQYYNGEERAKGNILERFSAQQFPDLHSELNLSSLELGDSALYFCASSGGTGPYEQYFGPGTRLTVT.

This chain links TRBV6-1 with TRBJ1-1; no firm D call. Germline V gives CDR1 MNHNS, CDR2 SASEGT. The CDR3 totals 14 residues. Trimming pared 3 bases from V and 1 base from J, leaving 9 bases between. In nucleotides, the CDR3 is TGTGCCAGCAGTGACTGGGCTACGAACACTGAAGCTTTCTTT. It is translated as CASSDWATNTEAFF.

The rearrangement joins TRBV6-1 to TRBJ1-2; possible D gene TRBD1, 5 bases. V was trimmed by 0 bases and J by 5 bases, leaving 13 bases between them. The CDR3 contains 15 residues. Germline CDR1 reads MNHNS; CDR2 reads SASEGT. The CDR3, as DNA: TGTGCCAGCAGTGAAGCCACAGGAGGCGTATATGGCTACACCTTC. This translates into CASSEATGGVYGYTF.

The rearrangement uses TRBV4-1 and TRBJ2-3; unclear D gene. The CDR3 runs 12 residues. The germline V gene has CDR1 MGHRA and CDR2 YSYEKL. Trimming left V 0 bases short and J 14 bases short, with 12 bases between. DNA for the CDR3: TGCGCCAGCAGCCAAGAAGAGACCGCGAGGTATTTT. This sequence encodes CASSQEETARYF.

The chain employs TRBV7-7 and TRBJ2-2, with TRBD1 as a possible D gene (5 bases). Trimming pared 1 base from V and 6 bases from J, leaving 9 bases between. CDR1 is SSHAT and CDR2 is FNYEAQ in the germline V gene (reference sequence). The CDR3 has 14 amino acids. For the CDR3, the DNA is TGTGCCAGCAGCTTAGATGGGGCCCCCGGGGAGCTGTTTTTT. This translates into CASSLDGAPGELFF.

This chain joins TRBV6-1 and TRBJ2-5, with a tentative D call TRBD1 (6 bases). The germline V gene encodes CDR1 MNHNS and CDR2 SASEGT. CDR3 length: 15 residues. Trimming stripped 6 bases from V and 2 bases from J, with 16 bases between. The CDR3 nucleotides are TGTGCCAGCAGGAGACACAGGGAAAAGCAAGAGACCCAGTACTTC. It translates to CASRRHREKQETQYF.

The chain employs TRBV6-4 and TRBJ2-1, with 7 bases matching TRBD1. V lost 6 bases to trimming and J lost 9 bases; unmatched junction nucleotides: 8. CDR1 is MRHNA, CDR2 SNTAGT, per germline. The CDR3 is 13 residues long. This chain's CDR3 is CASSQRQGAEQFF. CDR3 nucleotides: TGTGCCAGCAGCCAAAGACAGGGCGCTGAGCAGTTCTTC.

The gene calls are TRBV25-1 and TRBJ1-1; 8 nucleotides agree with TRBD1. CDR1 MGHDK and CDR2 SYGVNS come from the germline V gene. V lost 5 bases and J lost 1; bases outside the gene matches: 6. This CDR3 is built from 15 residues. This chain's CDR3 is CASSPSGTGNTEAFF. In DNA form, the CDR3 reads TGTGCCAGCAGTCCCTCCGGGACAGGGAACACTGAAGCTTTCTTT.

CDR3 region: CASSPSGSNTEAFF. DNA of the CDR3: TGTGCCAGCAGCCCCTCCGGCTCGAACACTGAAGCTTTCTTT. This chain uses TRBV7-2 with TRBJ1-1; no firm D call. The CDR3 runs 14 residues. Germline-derived CDR1 and CDR2 are SGHTA and FQGNSA. Trimming pared 5 bases from V and 1 base from J, leaving 11 bases between.

This clone was observed a single time. V is TRBV28 and J is TRBJ1-5; a possible D gene is TRBD1 (6 bases). The CDR3 has 16 residues. Germline V gives CDR1 MDHEN, CDR2 SYDVKM. V was clipped by 7 bases and J by 6 bases, with 22 bases between them. This CDR3 is CASTPETGLEFQPQHF. The CDR3 nucleotides are TGTGCCAGCACCCCAGAAACAGGGCTAGAATTTCAGCCCCAGCATTTT.

This rearrangement joins TRBV6-5 to TRBJ1-4; D unresolved. The germline gives CDR1 MNHEY, CDR2 SVGAGI. The CDR3 has 13 amino acids. The V gene lost 7 bases and the J gene lost 6 bases, with 12 bases spanning the gap. The CDR3 is CASTNIGDEKLFF. CDR3 coding DNA: TGTGCCAGCACCAATATCGGGGATGAAAAACTGTTTTTT.

The rearrangement links TRBV28 to TRBJ2-2; D not resolved. The CDR3 runs 15 residues. V gave up 6 bases and J gave up 4 bases, with 15 bases separating them. Germline values: CDR1 MDHEN, CDR2 SYDVKM. The DNA for the CDR3 is TGTGCCAGCAGCACGGACCTGATTGGCACCGGGGAGCTGTTTTTT. Translation gives CASSTDLIGTGELFF.

The chain carries TRBV6-4 and TRBJ2-7; the match to TRBD1 covers 8 bases. This CDR3 comprises 13 residues. The germline V gene encodes CDR1 MRHNA and CDR2 SNTAGT. Trimming cost V 6 bases and J 3 bases; bases outside gene matches: 4. CDR3 region: CASRGQADYEQYF. CDR3 coding DNA: TGTGCCAGCAGGGGACAGGCCGACTACGAGCAGTACTTC.

J is TRBJ1-2 and V is TRBV11-2, with a weak D call TRBD1 (5 bases). The CDR3 length is 15 residues. Germline values: CDR1 SGHAT, CDR2 FQNNGV. V gave up 3 bases and J gave up 8 bases, with 19 bases separating them. The CDR3 loop is CASSLTPGLSKGYTF. CDR3 DNA sequence: TGTGCCAGCAGCTTGACCCCGGGGCTAAGCAAAGGCTACACCTTC.

This clone was observed a single time. J is TRBJ1-2 and V is TRBV5-1, with a weak D call TRBD1 (5 bases). CDR1 SGHRS and CDR2 YFSETQ come from the germline V gene. V dropped 3 bases and J dropped 5 bases, with 17 bases sitting between them. CDR3 length: 15 residues. This CDR3 is CASSSGTGKGYGYTF. The DNA of the CDR3 is TGCGCCAGCAGCTCTGGGACCGGGAAGGGGTATGGCTACACCTTC.

V is TRBV28 and J is TRBJ2-7; 7 bases are shared with TRBD1. Germline loops: CDR1 MDHEN, CDR2 SYDVKM. V was pared by 5 bases and J by 3 bases, with 7 bases of the junction left unmatched. CDR3 length: 14 residues. The CDR3 reads CASSTPGQIYEQYF. In DNA form, the CDR3 reads TGTGCCAGCAGTACTCCGGGACAGATCTACGAGCAGTACTTC.

J is TRBJ2-7 and V is TRBV15; 8 nucleotides agree with TRBD1. This CDR3 has 17 residues. Germline V lookup: CDR1 LNHNV, CDR2 YYDKDF (reference sequence). Trimming cost V 3 bases and J 2 bases; bases outside gene matches: 12. The CDR3 region has the DNA TGTGCCACCAGCAGTCCCCTCGGACAGGGCTCTCCCTACGAGCAGTACTTC. This encodes CATSSPLGQGSPYEQYF.

V and J are TRBV10-2 and TRBJ2-7; 7 bases are a match to TRBD2. V dropped 6 bases and J dropped 0; count of bases not matched to a gene: 5. CDR1 and CDR2 from the germline V gene are WSHSY and SAAADI. This CDR3 spans 14 amino acids. DNA of the CDR3: TGCGCCAGCAGGGAGAGCGGGAACTCCTACGAGCAGTACTTC. Protein sequence: CASRESGNSYEQYF.